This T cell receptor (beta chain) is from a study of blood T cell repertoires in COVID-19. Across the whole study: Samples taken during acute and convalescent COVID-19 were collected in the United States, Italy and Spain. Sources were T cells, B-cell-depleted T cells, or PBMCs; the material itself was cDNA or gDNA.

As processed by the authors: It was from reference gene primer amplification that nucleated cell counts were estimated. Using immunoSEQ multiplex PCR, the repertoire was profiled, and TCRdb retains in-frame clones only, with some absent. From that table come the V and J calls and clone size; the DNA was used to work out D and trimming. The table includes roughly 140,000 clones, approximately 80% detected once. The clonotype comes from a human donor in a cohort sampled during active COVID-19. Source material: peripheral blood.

CDR3 sequence: CASSSGQGAMKADTQYF. In nucleotides, the CDR3 is TGTGCCAGCAGCTCAGGGCAGGGCGCCATGAAGGCAGATACGCAGTATTTT. The chain couples TRBV7-9 to TRBJ2-3; tentatively, D is TRBD1 (5 bases). Germline V gene sequence: CDR1 SEHNR, CDR2 FQNEAQ (reference sequence). This CDR3 is 17 amino acids long. The V and J ends lost 4 bases and 4 bases respectively, with 21 bases between them.